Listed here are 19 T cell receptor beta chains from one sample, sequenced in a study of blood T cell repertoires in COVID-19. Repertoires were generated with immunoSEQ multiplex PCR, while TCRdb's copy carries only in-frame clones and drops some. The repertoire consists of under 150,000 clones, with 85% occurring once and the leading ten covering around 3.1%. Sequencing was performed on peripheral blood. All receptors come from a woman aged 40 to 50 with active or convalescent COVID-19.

The CDR3 nucleotides read TGTGCCAGCAGTCCCAATAGCGGGGGGCACGAGCAGTACTTC. Protein product: CASSPNSGGHEQYF. The V gene is TRBV6-5, the J gene TRBJ2-7; 10 nucleotides line up with TRBD2. Germline assignment: CDR1 MNHEY and CDR2 SVGAGI. V trimming: 5 bases; J trimming: 5 bases; junction bases outside the gene matches: 6. The CDR3 has 14 amino acids.

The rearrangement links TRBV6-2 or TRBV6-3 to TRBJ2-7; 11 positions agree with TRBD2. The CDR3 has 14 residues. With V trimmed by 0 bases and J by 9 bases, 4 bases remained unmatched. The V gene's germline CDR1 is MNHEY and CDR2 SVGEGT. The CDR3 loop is CASSYSGLAGSQYF. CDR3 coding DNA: TGTGCCAGCAGTTACTCCGGACTAGCGGGTTCGCAGTACTTC.

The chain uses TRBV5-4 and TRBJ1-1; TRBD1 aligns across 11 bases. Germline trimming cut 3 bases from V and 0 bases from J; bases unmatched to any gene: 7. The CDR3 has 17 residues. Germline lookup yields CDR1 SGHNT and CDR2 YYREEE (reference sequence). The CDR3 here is CASSSGQGAGVNTEAFF. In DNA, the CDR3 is TGTGCCAGCAGCTCTGGACAGGGGGCCGGGGTGAACACTGAAGCTTTCTTT.

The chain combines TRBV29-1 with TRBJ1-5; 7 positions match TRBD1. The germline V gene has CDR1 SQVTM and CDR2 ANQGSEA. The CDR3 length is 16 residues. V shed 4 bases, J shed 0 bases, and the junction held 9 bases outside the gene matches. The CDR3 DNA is TGCAGCGTTGTCGAGGGGGCCAGCAATAGCAATCAGCCCCAGCATTTT. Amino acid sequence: CSVVEGASNSNQPQHF.

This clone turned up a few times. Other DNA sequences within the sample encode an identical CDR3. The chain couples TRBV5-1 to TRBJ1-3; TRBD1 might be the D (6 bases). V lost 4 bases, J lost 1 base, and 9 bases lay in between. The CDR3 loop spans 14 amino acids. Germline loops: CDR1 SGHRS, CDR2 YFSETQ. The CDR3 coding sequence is TGCGCCAGCAGCCCCACAGGGTCTGGAAACACCATATATTTT. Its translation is CASSPTGSGNTIYF.

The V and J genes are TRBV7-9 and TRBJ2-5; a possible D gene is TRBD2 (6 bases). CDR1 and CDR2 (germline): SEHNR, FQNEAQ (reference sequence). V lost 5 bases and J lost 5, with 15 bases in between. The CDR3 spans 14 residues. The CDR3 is CASSLTREEETQYF. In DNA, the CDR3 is TGTGCCAGCAGCCTCACGCGGGAAGAGGAGACCCAGTACTTC.

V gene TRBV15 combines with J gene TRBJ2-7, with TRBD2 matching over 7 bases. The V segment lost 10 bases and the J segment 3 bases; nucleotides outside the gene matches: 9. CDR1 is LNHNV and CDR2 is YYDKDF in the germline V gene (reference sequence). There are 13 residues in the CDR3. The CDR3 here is CAISRGGSYEQYF. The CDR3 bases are TGTGCCATCTCACGCGGGGGTAGCTACGAGCAGTACTTC.

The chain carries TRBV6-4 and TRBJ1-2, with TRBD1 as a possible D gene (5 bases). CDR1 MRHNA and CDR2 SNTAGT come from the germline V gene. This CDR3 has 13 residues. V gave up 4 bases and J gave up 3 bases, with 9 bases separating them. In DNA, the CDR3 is TGTGCCAGCAGTGTGGGACTTGACTATGGCTACACCTTC. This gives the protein CASSVGLDYGYTF.

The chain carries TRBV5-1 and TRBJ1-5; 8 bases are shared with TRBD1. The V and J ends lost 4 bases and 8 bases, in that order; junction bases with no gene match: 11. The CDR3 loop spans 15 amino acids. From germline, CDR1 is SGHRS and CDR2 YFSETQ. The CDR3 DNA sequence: TGCGCCAGCAGCCCTCACGGGGACAGGTCAGAGCCCCAGCATTTT. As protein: CASSPHGDRSEPQHF.

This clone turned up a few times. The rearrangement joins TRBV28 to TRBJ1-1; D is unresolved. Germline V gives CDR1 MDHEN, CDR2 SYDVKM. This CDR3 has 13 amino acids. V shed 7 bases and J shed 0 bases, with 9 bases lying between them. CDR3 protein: CASIQAMNTEAFF. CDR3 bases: TGTGCCAGCATCCAGGCAATGAACACTGAAGCTTTCTTT.

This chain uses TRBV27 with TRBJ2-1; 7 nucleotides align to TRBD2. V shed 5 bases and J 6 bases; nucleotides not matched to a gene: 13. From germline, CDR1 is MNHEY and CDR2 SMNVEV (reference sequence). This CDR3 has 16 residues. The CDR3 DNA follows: TGTGCCAGCAGTCCCCGCCGACTAGCTTTGGGCAATGAGCAGTTCTTC. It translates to CASSPRRLALGNEQFF.

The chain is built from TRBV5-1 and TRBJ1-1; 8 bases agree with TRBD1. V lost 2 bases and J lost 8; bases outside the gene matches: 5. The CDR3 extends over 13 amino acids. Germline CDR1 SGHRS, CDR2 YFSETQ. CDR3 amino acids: CASSFGTGAEAFF. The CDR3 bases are TGCGCCAGCAGCTTCGGGACAGGTGCGGAAGCTTTCTTT.

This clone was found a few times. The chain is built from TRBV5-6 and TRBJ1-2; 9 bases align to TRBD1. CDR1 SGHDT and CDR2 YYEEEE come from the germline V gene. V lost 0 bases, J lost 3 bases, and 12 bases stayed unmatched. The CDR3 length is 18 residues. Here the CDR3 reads CASSLVVGQGSFDYGYTF. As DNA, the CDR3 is TGTGCCAGCAGCTTGGTCGTCGGACAGGGGAGTTTTGACTATGGCTACACCTTC.

In DNA form, the CDR3 reads TGTGCCAGCAGCGGGACACCCTACGAGCAGTACTTC. Its protein product is CASSGTPYEQYF. This chain uses TRBV6-5 with TRBJ2-7, with D tentatively TRBD1 (6 bases). The length of the CDR3 is 12 residues. V lost 6 bases and J 2 bases, leaving 8 bases between the germline ends. Germline CDR1 MNHEY, CDR2 SVGAGI.

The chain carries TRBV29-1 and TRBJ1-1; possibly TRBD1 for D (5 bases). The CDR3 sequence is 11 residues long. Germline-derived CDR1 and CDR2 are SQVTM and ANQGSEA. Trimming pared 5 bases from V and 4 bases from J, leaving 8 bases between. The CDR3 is CSVLQATEAFF. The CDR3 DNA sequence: TGCAGCGTTTTACAGGCCACTGAAGCTTTCTTT.

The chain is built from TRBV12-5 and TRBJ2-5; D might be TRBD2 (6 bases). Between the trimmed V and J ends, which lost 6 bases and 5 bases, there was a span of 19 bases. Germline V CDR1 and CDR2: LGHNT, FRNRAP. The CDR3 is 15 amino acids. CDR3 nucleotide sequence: TGTGCTAGTGGCCTTGGACTACATACCTCGGAGACCCAGTACTTC. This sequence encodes CASGLGLHTSETQYF.

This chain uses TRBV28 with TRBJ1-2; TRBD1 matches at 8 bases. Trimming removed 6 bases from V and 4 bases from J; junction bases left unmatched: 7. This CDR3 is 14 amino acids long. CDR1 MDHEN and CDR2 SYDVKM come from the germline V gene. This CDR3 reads CASSRSTGVYGYTF. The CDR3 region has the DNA TGTGCCAGCAGCCGCTCGACAGGGGTCTATGGCTACACCTTC.

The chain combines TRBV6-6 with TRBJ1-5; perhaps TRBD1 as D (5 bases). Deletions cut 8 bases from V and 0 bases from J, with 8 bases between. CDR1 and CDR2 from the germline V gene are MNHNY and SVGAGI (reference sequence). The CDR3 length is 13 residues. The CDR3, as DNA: TGTGCCAGCCGACAGTTTAGCAATCAGCCCCAGCATTTT. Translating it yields CASRQFSNQPQHF.

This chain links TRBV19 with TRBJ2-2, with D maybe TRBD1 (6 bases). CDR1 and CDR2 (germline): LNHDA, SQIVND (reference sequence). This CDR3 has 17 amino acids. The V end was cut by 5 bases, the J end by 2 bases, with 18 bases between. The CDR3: CASSPLPRTANTGELFF. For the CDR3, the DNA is TGTGCCAGTAGTCCGCTTCCCAGGACAGCTAACACCGGGGAGCTGTTTTTT.